This entry is about one T cell receptor (beta chain). Its antigen target is currently unknown. Qualities for individual bases were not recorded, and no much larger clone is one base off. This entry comes from a study of T cell responses to AZD1222 COVID-19 vaccine (dated by TCRdb to the early 2020s). Notes on the research overall: A total of just over 230 trial participants underwent TCR sequencing, of whom about 200 had received two doses of AZD1222 and around 25 had received two doses of the MenACWY control vaccine. Trial participants were enrolled by age into 18-55, 56-69 and 70-plus year subgroups, with 148, 28 and 57 TCR-sequenced participants respectively.

In light of the paper, this sample's time point label describes: baseline before first vaccination. According to the study, the label for this sample's treatment or condition signals: meningococcal conjugate vaccine given as trial control. Samples from vaccinated people were obtained from the UK trials COV001 and COV002, which included a single-blind randomized controlled phase 2/3 trial of AZD1222 (ChAdOx1 nCoV-19) in healthy adults. For TCRbeta chain sequencing, PBMC samples were collected from trial participants at day 0 and at day 28 after the second dose. The CDR3 regions of human TCRbeta chains were analyzed by immunosequencing. Regarding the original processing steps: Repertoire TCRs were matched against a reference library of SARS-CoV-2-specific TCRs generated with the MIRA antigen-specificity platform. Breadth meant the fraction of unique TCRs that were SARS-CoV-2-associated, whereas depth meant the fraction of total T cells that were SARS-CoV-2-associated. Each spike-specific TCR was assigned to its reactive spike region and to a CD4 or CD8 class using the MIRA data. Log10-transformed breadth and depth values were compared by one-way ANOVA with Sidak's multiple comparisons tests. In TCRdb, the immuneACCESS table is reduced to in-frame sequences with V and J assigned. These tables do not hold every clone; where another copy was compared, an unresolved V gene accounts for under half, and the others remain unexplained. That table supplies the V and J calls and clone size; D and trimming were determined from the DNA. For this sample there are nearly 90,000 clones; 88% appear just once. 10% of the sample goes to the ten largest clones.

Study-level results and caveats: No day 14 peak-response samples were available, so repertoires were characterized only after the peak T cell response. In the small 56-69-year group, the increase in depth fell short of significance, most likely because of low power. Participants were mostly white British, with more females than males. The authors suggested clonal diversity may have been underestimated. Reportedly, almost half of the unique spike-specific TCRs recognized epitopes lying outside the regions that are mutated in the B.1.351 and B.1.1.7 variants. The vaccine-associated CD4 TCRs covered the entire spike protein, and the dominant responses fell in regions 160-218 and 743-854. A significant rise in spike-specific TCR breadth and depth was observed after two AZD1222 doses relative to day 0 and relative to MenACWY recipients. Conclusions about previously exposed vaccinees are limited, since just five to seven AZD1222 recipients were seropositive for SARS-CoV-2 at baseline.

In the germline V gene, CDR1 corresponds to MNHEY and CDR2 to SVGAGI. The CDR3, cysteine through phenylalanine, is 11 amino acids long. Only the CDR3 portion is preserved as DNA: 33 bases, with reading frame beginning at the first base. V is pared back by 2 bases and J by 3 bases, with 2 bases lying between the germline termini. The chain links TRBV6-5 with TRBJ2-7, with an unclear D gene assignment. Specimen: peripheral blood, collected on day 0 of MenACWY control vaccination. This TCR came from an adult in good health. The DNA is TGTGCCAGCAGTTACCACTACGAGCAGTACTTC. Its coded protein is CASSYHYEQYF.